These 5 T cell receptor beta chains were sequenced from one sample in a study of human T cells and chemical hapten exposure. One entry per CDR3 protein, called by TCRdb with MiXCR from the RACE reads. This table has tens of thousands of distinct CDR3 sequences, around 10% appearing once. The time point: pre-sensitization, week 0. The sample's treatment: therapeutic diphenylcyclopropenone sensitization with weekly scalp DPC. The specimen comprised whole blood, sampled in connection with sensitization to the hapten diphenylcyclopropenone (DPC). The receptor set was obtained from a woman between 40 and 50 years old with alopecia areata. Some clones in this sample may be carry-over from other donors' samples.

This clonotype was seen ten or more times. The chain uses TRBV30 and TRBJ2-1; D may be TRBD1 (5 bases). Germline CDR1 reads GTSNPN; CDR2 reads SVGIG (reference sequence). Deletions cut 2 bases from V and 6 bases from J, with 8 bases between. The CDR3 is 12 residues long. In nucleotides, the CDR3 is TGTGCCTGGAGTCGACAGATCAATGAGCAGTTCTTC. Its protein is CAWSRQINEQFF.

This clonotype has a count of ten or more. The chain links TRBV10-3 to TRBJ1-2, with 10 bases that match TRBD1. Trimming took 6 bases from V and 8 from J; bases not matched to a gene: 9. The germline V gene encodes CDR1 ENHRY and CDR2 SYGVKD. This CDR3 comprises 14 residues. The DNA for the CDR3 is TGTGCCATCAGCCCACAGACAGGGGGCTTGGGCTACACCTTC. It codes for CAISPQTGGLGYTF.

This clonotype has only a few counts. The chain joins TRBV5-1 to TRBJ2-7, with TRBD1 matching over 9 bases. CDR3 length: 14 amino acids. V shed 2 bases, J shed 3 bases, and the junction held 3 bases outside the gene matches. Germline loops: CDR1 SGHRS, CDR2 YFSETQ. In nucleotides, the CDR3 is TGCGCCAGCAGCTTCACAGGGGGCAGCTACGAGCAGTACTTC. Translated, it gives CASSFTGGSYEQYF.

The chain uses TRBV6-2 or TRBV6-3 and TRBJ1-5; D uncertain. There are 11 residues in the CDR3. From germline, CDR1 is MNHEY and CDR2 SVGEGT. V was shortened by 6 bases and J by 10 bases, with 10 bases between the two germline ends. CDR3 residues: CASSDGYPQHF. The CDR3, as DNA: TGTGCCAGCAGCGACGGGTACCCCCAGCATTTT.

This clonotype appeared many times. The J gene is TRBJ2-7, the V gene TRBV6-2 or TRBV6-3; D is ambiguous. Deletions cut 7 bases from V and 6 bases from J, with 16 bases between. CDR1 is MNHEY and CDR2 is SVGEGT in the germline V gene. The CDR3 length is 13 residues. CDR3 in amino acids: CASTLRTDLEQYF. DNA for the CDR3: TGTGCCAGCACCCTCCGGACGGACCTCGAGCAGTACTTC.